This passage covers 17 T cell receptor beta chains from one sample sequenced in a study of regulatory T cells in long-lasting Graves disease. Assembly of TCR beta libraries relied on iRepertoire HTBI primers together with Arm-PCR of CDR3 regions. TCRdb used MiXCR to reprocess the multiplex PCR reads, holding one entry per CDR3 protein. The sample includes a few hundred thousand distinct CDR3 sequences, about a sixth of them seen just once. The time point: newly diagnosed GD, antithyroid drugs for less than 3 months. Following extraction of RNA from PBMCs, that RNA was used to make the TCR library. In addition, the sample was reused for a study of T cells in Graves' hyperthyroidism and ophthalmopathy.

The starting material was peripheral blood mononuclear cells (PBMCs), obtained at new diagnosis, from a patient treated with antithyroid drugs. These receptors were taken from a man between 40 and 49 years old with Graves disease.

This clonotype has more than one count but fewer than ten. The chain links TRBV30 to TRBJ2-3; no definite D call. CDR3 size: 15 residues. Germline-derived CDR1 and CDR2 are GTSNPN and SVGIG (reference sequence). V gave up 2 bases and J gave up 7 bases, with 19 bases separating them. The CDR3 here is CAWSIGDGDLNTQYF. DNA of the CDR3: TGTGCCTGGAGTATTGGTGATGGGGATCTTAATACGCAGTATTTT.

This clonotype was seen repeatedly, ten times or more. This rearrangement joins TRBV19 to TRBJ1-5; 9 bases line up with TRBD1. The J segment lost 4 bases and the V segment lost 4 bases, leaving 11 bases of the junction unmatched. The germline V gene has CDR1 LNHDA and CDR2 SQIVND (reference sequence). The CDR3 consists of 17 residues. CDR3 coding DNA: TGTGCCAGTAGTAGAGGGACAGGGAGGATCTCAAATCAGCCCCAGCATTTT. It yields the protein CASSRGTGRISNQPQHF.

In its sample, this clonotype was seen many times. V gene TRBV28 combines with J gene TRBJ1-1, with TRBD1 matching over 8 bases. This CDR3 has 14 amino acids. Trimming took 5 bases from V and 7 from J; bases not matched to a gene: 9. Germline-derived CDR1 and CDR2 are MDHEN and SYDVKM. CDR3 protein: CASSRRGQAYEAFF. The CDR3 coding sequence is TGTGCCAGCAGTCGAAGGGGACAGGCATATGAAGCTTTCTTT.

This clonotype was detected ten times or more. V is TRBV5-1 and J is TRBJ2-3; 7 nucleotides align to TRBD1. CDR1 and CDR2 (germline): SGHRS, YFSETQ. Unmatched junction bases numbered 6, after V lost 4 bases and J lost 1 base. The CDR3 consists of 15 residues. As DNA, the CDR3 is TGCGCCAGCAGCGTCGAGGGGGCGCGCACAGATACGCAGTATTTT. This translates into CASSVEGARTDTQYF.

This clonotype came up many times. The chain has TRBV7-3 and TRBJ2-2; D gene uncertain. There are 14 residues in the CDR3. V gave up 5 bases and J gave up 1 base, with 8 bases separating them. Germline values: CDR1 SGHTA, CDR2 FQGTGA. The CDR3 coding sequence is TGTGCCAGCAGCCCGGACCTGAACACCGGGGAGCTGTTTTTT. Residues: CASSPDLNTGELFF.

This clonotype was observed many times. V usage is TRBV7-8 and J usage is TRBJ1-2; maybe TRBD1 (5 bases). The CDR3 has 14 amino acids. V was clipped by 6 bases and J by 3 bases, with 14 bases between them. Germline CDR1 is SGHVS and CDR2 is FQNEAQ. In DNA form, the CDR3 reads TGTGCCAGCAGTACAGAGACAGCCGACTATGGCTACACCTTC. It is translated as CASSTETADYGYTF.

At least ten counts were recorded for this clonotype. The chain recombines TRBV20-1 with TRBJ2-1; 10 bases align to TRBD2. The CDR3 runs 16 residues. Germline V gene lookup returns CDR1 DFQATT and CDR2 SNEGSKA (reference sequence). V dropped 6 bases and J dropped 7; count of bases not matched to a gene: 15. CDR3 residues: CSAPLGSGGALNEQFF. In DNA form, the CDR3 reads TGCAGTGCCCCTTTGGGCAGCGGGGGGGCCTTGAATGAGCAGTTCTTC.

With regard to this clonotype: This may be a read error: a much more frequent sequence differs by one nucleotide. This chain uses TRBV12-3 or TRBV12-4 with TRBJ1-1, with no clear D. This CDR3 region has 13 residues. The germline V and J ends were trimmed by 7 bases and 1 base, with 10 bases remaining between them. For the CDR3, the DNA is TGTGCCAGCAAACTAGGGAGGAACACTGAAGCTTTCTTT. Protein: CASKLGRNTEAFF.

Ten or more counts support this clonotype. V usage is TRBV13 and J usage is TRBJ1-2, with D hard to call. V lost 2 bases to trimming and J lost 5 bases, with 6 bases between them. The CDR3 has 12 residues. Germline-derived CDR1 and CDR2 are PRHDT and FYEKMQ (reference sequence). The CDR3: CASSLRSYGYTF. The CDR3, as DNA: TGTGCCAGCAGCTTACGGTCGTATGGCTACACCTTC.

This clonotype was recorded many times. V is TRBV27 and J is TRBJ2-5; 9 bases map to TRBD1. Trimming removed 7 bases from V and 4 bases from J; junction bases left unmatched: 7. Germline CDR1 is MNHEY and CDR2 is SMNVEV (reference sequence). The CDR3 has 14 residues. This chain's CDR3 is CASNPGTGPETQYF. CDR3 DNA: TGTGCCAGCAACCCCGGGACAGGGCCAGAGACCCAGTACTTC.

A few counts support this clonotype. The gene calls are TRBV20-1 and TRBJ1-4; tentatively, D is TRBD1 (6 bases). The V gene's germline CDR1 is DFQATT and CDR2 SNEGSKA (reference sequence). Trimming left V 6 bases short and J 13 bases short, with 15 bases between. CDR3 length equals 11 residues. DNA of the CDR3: TGCAGTGCCGAGGGGGGAAGAGGACTGTTTTTT. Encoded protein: CSAEGGRGLFF.

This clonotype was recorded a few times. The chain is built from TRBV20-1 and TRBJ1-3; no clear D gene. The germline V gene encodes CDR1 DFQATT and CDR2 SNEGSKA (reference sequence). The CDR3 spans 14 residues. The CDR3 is CRDLAGWSGNTIYF. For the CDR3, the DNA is TGCAGAGACCTTGCTGGGTGGTCTGGAAACACCATATATTTT.

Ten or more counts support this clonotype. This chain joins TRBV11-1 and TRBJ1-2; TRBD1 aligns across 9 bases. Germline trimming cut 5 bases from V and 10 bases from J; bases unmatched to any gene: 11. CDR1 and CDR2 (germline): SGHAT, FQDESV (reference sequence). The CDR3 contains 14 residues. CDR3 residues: CASSPRDREGLYTF. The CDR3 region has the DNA TGTGCCAGCAGCCCCCGGGACAGGGAGGGTCTCTACACCTTC.

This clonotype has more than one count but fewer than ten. The DNA of the CDR3 is TGCGCCAGCAGCGACAGGACAGGGTTACACAATGAGCAGTTCTTC. Translation gives CASSDRTGLHNEQFF. V is TRBV5-1 and J is TRBJ2-1; TRBD1 agrees at 8 bases. Trimming took 4 bases from V and 5 from J; bases not matched to a gene: 8. The CDR3 has 15 amino acids. CDR1 and CDR2 (germline): SGHRS, YFSETQ.

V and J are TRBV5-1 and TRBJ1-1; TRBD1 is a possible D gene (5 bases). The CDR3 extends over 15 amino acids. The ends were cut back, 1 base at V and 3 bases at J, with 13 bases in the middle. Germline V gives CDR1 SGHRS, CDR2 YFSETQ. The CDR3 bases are TGCGCCAGCAGCTTGCTCGTATTGGGGGACACTGAAGCTTTCTTT. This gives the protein CASSLLVLGDTEAFF.

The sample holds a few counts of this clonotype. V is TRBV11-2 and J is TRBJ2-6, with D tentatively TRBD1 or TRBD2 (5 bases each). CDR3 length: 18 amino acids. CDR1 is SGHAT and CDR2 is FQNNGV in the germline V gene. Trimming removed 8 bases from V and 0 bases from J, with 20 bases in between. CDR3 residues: CASGLGVNQLSGANVLTF. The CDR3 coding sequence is TGTGCCAGCGGGCTGGGGGTGAATCAACTCTCTGGGGCCAACGTCCTGACTTTC. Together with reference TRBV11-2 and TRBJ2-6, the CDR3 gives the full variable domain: EAGVAQSPRYKIIEKRQSVAFWCNPISGHATLYWYQQILGQGPKLLIQFQNNGVVDDSQLPKDRFSAERLKGVDSTLKIQPAKLEDSAVYLCASGLGVNQLSGANVLTFGAGSRLTVL.

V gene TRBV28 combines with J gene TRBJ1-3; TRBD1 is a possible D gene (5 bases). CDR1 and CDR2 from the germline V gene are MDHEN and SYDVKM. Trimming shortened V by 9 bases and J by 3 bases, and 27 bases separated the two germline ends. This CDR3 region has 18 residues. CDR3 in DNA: TGTGCCAGTAAGCCGGGACTAGCGGGGGTCGGGGTTGGAAACACCATATATTTT. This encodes CASKPGLAGVGVGNTIYF. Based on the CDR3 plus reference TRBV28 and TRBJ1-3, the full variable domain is DVKVTQSSRYLVKRTGEKVFLECVQDMDHENMFWYRQDPGLGLRLIYFSYDVKMKEKGDIPEGYSVSREKKERFSLILESASTNQTSMYLCASKPGLAGVGVGNTIYFGEGSWLTVV.